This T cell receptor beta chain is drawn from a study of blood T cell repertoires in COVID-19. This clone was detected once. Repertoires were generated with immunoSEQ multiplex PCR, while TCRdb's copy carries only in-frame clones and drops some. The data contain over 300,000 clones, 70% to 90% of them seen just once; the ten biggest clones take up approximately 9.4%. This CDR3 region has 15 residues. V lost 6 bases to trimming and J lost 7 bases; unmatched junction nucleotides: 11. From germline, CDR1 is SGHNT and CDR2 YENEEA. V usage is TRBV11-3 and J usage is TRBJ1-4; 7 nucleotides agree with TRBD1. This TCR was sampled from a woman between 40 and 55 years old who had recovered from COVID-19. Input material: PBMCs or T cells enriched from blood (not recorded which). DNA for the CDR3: TGTGCCAGCAGTCCCGACAGGGACCTTAGTGAAAAACTGTTTTTT. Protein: CASSPDRDLSEKLFF.